Given below is one T cell receptor (beta chain) in context. Here immunoSEQ multiplex PCR was the method, and the copy in TCRdb shows in-frame clones only, minus some. The sample records 2 million to 2.5 million clones, roughly 90% being singletons. The record originates from a study of shared clonotypes between healthy human individuals. Per the germline V gene, CDR1 is MNHNY and CDR2 is SVGAGI (reference sequence). The CDR3 runs to 15 residues. The material sequenced was naive CD4+ T cells from PBMCs. Described subset: CD45RA+ positively selected. This chain joins TRBV6-6 and TRBJ2-5, with D tentatively TRBD2 (5 bases). Near its end, the DNA agrees better with TRBJ2-7, so the J call may be wrong. This clonotype originated in a man aged 18 to 29 in good health. Some clones in this sample may be carry-over from other donors' samples. The chain's CDR3 is CASSYTTGSSYEQYF. CDR3 coding DNA: TGTGCCAGCAGTTACACAACGGGGAGCTCCTACGAGCAGTACTTC.